The entry that follows covers one T cell receptor (delta chain) sequence. The table lists this clone with a few counts. Its antigen is currently not known. TCRdb pairs this DNA with a much larger clone's protein that differs at residue 11, likely a read error; the protein shown was translated from the DNA. This entry comes from a study of delta chain sequences of gamma delta T cells listed by TCRdb under 2017. V is pared back by 3 bases and J by 3 bases, with 19 bases lying between the germline termini. For CDR1 and CDR2, the germline V gene lists GEAIGNYY and EKD. The CDR3 covers 16 residues, taking in both the cysteine and the phenylalanine. Only the CDR3 DNA stays, 48 bases, in frame from base 1. Library preparation used PCR. The sequencing machine was an Illumina MiSeq. TCRdb processed the public reads again with the CATT caller, after which rows with matching DNA were combined. The sample yields 3,000 to 3,500 delta-chain clones; roughly three fifths were counted once. The ten largest clones take up about 50% of the sample.

This sequence uses TRDV2 and TRDJ1, and possibly TRDD3, on 6 matching bases. The sequenced sample consisted of a tumor sample. The origin of this receptor is a human donor with breast cancer. The DNA sequence is TGTGCCTGTGACCCACTCGGGGGGACAGACGCCGATAAACTCATCTTT. Its coded protein is CACDPLGGTDADKLIF.